A single sample is the source of the 32 T cell receptor beta chains below, sequenced in a study of blood T cell repertoires in COVID-19 (dated by TCRdb to the early 2020s). To prepare the library, the immunoSEQ multiplex PCR assay was applied. Entries here come from immuneACCESS through TCRdb and include only in-frame sequences with V and J called. Some clones fail to appear in such tables; in the studies checked, an unresolved V gene covers under half of the shortfall, and the cause of the remainder is unknown. The sample table contains 45,000 to 70,000 clones; only one count was recorded for about 90% of them. More than 20% of the sample comes from the top ten. Material for sequencing was peripheral blood. Receptors originate from a woman older than 75 with COVID-19, enrolled during active disease.

The V and J genes are TRBV20-1 and TRBJ2-1; a weak D match, TRBD1 (6 bases). Germline V gene lookup returns CDR1 DFQATT and CDR2 SNEGSKA (reference sequence). V lost 3 bases to trimming and J lost 7 bases, with 7 bases between them. CDR3 length: 11 residues. The CDR3 DNA is TGCAGTGCTAGTGGACAGAATGAGCAGTTCTTC. This translates into CSASGQNEQFF.

V is TRBV18 and J is TRBJ1-1; possible D gene TRBD1, 6 bases. Germline V gene sequence: CDR1 KGHSH, CDR2 LQKENI. CDR3 size: 14 residues. With 2 bases removed from V and 6 bases from J, the gap between germline ends came to 13 bases. In DNA, the CDR3 is TGTGCCAGCTCACCAGGGACAAGAACAGCTGAAGCTTTCTTT. Its translation: CASSPGTRTAEAFF.

The chain carries TRBV7-9 and TRBJ2-2; 8 bases match TRBD1. The CDR3 runs 15 residues. Germline loops: CDR1 SEHNR, CDR2 FQNEAQ (reference sequence). J lost 3 bases, V lost 4 bases, and 4 bases had no gene match. The CDR3: CASSSGQGDTGELFF. CDR3 nucleotides: TGTGCCAGCAGCTCAGGACAGGGAGACACCGGGGAGCTGTTTTTT.

As for this clone: This sample also contains other DNA sequences that code for the same CDR3. This sequence joins TRBV3-1 (or the pseudogene TRBV3-2) and TRBJ1-6; D remains unclear. The germline V gene has CDR1 LGHDT and CDR2 YNNKEL (reference sequence). V dropped 3 bases and J dropped 7 bases, with 7 bases sitting between them. The CDR3 sequence is 13 residues long. The CDR3 nucleotides are TGTGCCAGCAGCCATACGGGGAATTCACCCCTCCACTTT. Amino acids: CASSHTGNSPLHF.

This clone was seen just once. Here the CDR3 DNA reads TGTGCCAGCAGCTCGACCCGCGACAGGGCGGGCATTCAGTACTTC. It codes for CASSSTRDRAGIQYF. This chain uses TRBV7-3 with TRBJ2-4; TRBD1 matches at 7 bases. V dropped 4 bases and J dropped 9; count of bases not matched to a gene: 12. The CDR3 has 15 residues. CDR1 and CDR2 (germline): SGHTA, FQGTGA.

The CDR3 DNA sequence: TGTGCCAGCAGCCAAGATCGGGCCTACAATGAGCAGTTCTTC. Amino acids: CASSQDRAYNEQFF. J is TRBJ2-1 and V is TRBV3-1 (or the pseudogene TRBV3-2); D remains unclear. The CDR3 has 14 residues. Germline assignment: CDR1 LGHDT and CDR2 YNNKEL (reference sequence). V shed 0 bases and J shed 2 bases, with 5 bases lying between them.

J is TRBJ2-5 and V is TRBV7-9; D perhaps matches TRBD2 (7 bases). CDR1 is SEHNR and CDR2 is FQNEAQ in the germline V gene (reference sequence). The germline V and J ends were trimmed by 7 bases and 1 base, with 22 bases remaining between them. This CDR3 is built from 17 residues. CDR3: CASNNPAGRGAQETQYF. The CDR3 coding sequence is TGTGCCAGCAACAATCCTGCTGGGAGGGGGGCCCAAGAGACCCAGTACTTC.

For this clone: Other DNA sequences within the sample encode an identical CDR3. This chain links TRBV18 with TRBJ1-5; 8 nucleotides agree with TRBD1. Trimming at V came to 3 bases and at J to 0 bases, leaving 1 base not matched to a gene. Germline V lookup: CDR1 KGHSH, CDR2 LQKENI. This CDR3 has 15 residues. CDR3: CASSPDRGSNQPQHF. The CDR3 nucleotides read TGTGCCAGCTCACCTGACAGGGGTAGCAATCAGCCCCAGCATTTT.

The chain uses TRBV7-2 and TRBJ2-3; 10 bases map to TRBD2. CDR1 is SGHTA and CDR2 is FQGNSA in the germline V gene. The CDR3 is made up of 16 amino acids. J was trimmed by 3 bases and V by 5 bases; bases with no gene match: 8. The CDR3 sequence: CASSQKGAGGTDTQYF. The CDR3 bases are TGTGCCAGCAGCCAAAAGGGAGCGGGGGGGACAGATACGCAGTATTTT.

The chain carries TRBV7-9 and TRBJ1-2; tentative D call: TRBD1 (6 bases). The ends were cut back, 2 bases at V and 12 bases at J, with 13 bases in the middle. Germline loops: CDR1 SEHNR, CDR2 FQNEAQ (reference sequence). The CDR3 extends over 12 amino acids. CDR3 protein: CASSLSEGGHTF. The CDR3 nucleotides read TGTGCCAGCAGCTTATCGGAAGGGGGTCACACCTTC.

V gene TRBV30 combines with J gene TRBJ2-7, with a weak D call TRBD2 (5 bases). The CDR3 has 13 amino acids. The germline V and J ends were trimmed by 1 base and 3 bases, with 10 bases remaining between them. CDR1 is GTSNPN, CDR2 SVGIG, per germline (reference sequence). The CDR3 DNA follows: TGTGCCTGGAGTGCGAGTCGGGGCTACGAGCAGTACTTC. It is translated as CAWSASRGYEQYF. Full variable domain (outside the CDR3, taken from reference TRBV30 and TRBJ2-7): SQTIHQWPATLVQPVGSPLSLECTVEGTSNPNLYWYRQAAGRGLQLLFYSVGIGQISSEVPQNLSASRPQDRQFILSSKKLLLSDSGFYLCAWSASRGYEQYFGPGTRLTVT.

This clone was seen just once. The chain employs TRBV19 and TRBJ2-2; possibly TRBD2 for D (7 bases). This CDR3 spans 15 amino acids. The germline gives CDR1 LNHDA, CDR2 SQIVND (reference sequence). With 6 bases removed from V and 5 bases from J, the gap between germline ends came to 16 bases. The CDR3 DNA reads TGTGCCAGTAGCCTTATGGGGGGGCATACCGGGGAGCTGTTTTTT. Translation gives CASSLMGGHTGELFF. Looking up the rest from reference TRBV19 and TRBJ2-2 gives the full variable domain: DGGITQSPKYLFRKEGQNVTLSCEQNLNHDAMYWYRQDPGQGLRLIYYSQIVNDFQKGDIAEGYSVSREKKESFPLTVTSAQKNPTAFYLCASSLMGGHTGELFFGEGSRLTVL.

This chain uses TRBV6-5 with TRBJ1-5; possible D gene TRBD1, 5 bases. The CDR3 runs to 13 residues. Looked up from germline, CDR1 is MNHEY and CDR2 is SVGAGI. Trimming pared 6 bases from V and 4 bases from J, leaving 10 bases between. CDR3 sequence: CASSTGNNQPQHF. The CDR3 DNA reads TGTGCCAGCAGCACAGGCAATAATCAGCCCCAGCATTTT.

The rearrangement joins TRBV18 to TRBJ1-1; 7 nucleotides align to TRBD1. The CDR3 sequence is 18 residues long. Per germline, CDR1 KGHSH and CDR2 LQKENI. With 3 bases clipped from V and 1 base from J, the junction kept 14 bases outside the gene matches. The CDR3 DNA reads as TGTGCCAGCTCACCGAATCCGGGACAGATGGGGGGGAACACTGAAGCTTTCTTT. It yields the protein CASSPNPGQMGGNTEAFF. The complete variable domain, with remaining parts taken from reference TRBV18 and TRBJ1-1, reads NAGVMQNPRHLVRRRGQEARLRCSPMKGHSHVYWYRQLPEEGLKFMVYLQKENIIDESGMPKERFSAEFPKEGPSILRIQQVVRGDSAAYFCASSPNPGQMGGNTEAFFGQGTRLTVV.

The rearrangement joins TRBV2 to TRBJ1-1; the D is unclear. Germline CDR1 SNHLY, CDR2 FYNNEI. The CDR3 runs 14 residues. Between the trimmed V and J ends, which lost 8 bases and 0 bases, there was a span of 13 bases. This CDR3 reads CASSRERMNTEAFF. Here the CDR3 DNA reads TGTGCCAGCTCCCGGGAGCGCATGAACACTGAAGCTTTCTTT.

This clone was found a few times. The V call is TRBV6-5, the J call TRBJ2-2; weak D call: TRBD1 (6 bases). The CDR3 has 14 residues. Germline CDR1 and CDR2: MNHEY and SVGAGI. The germline V and J ends were trimmed by 4 bases and 6 bases, with 12 bases remaining between them. Here the CDR3 reads CASSFTRQAGELFF. CDR3 nucleotides: TGTGCCAGCAGTTTCACCCGACAGGCCGGGGAGCTGTTTTTT.

The J gene is TRBJ1-2, the V gene TRBV19; tentatively, D is TRBD1 (6 bases). Trimming took off 7 bases at V and 0 bases at J, with 18 bases between the two ends. This CDR3 has 16 amino acids. In germline, CDR1 is LNHDA, CDR2 SQIVND (reference sequence). The CDR3 nucleotides are TGTGCCAGTACCCTGCGGGGGGCCTTAGCTAACTATGGCTACACCTTC. Protein: CASTLRGALANYGYTF. Variable domain in full (rest from reference TRBV19 and TRBJ1-2): DGGITQSPKYLFRKEGQNVTLSCEQNLNHDAMYWYRQDPGQGLRLIYYSQIVNDFQKGDIAEGYSVSREKKESFPLTVTSAQKNPTAFYLCASTLRGALANYGYTFGSGTRLTVV.

The CDR3 nucleotides read TGTGCCAGCAGCCAACCCCCCGCGACAGGGGGCTCTGGAAACACCATATATTTT. It codes for CASSQPPATGGSGNTIYF. The rearrangement joins TRBV3-1 (or the pseudogene TRBV3-2) to TRBJ1-3; TRBD1 agrees at 9 bases. The CDR3 contains 18 residues. V gave up 2 bases and J gave up 0 bases; unmatched junction bases: 8. The germline V gene has CDR1 LGHDT and CDR2 YNNKEL (reference sequence).

The chain recombines TRBV12-3 or TRBV12-4 with TRBJ1-2, with D hard to call. CDR3 length: 12 residues. The V gene lost 5 bases and the J gene lost 5 bases, with 9 bases spanning the gap. The CDR3, as DNA: TGTGCCAGCAGTCGTGAGGGTTATGGCTACACCTTC. Its protein is CASSREGYGYTF.

This clone was detected only once. This chain uses TRBV6-5 with TRBJ2-5; 8 bases agree with TRBD1. The germline gives CDR1 MNHEY, CDR2 SVGAGI. This CDR3 is 14 amino acids long. V lost 6 bases and J lost 2; bases outside the gene matches: 5. The CDR3 spells CASSGQGIQETQYF. Written as DNA, the CDR3 is TGTGCCAGCAGCGGACAGGGCATTCAAGAGACCCAGTACTTC.

The chain joins TRBV3-1 (or the pseudogene TRBV3-2) to TRBJ1-6, with D unclear. The CDR3 contains 15 residues. Germline values: CDR1 LGHDT, CDR2 YNNKEL (reference sequence). Trimming took off 1 base at V and 10 bases at J, with 14 bases between the two ends. The CDR3: CASSQVSGGRSPLHF. CDR3 DNA sequence: TGTGCCAGCAGCCAAGTAAGCGGCGGGAGGTCACCCCTCCACTTT.

The chain couples TRBV9 to TRBJ2-6; TRBD2 aligns across 14 bases. The CDR3 has 20 amino acids. Germline V gene sequence: CDR1 SGDLS, CDR2 YYNGEE. Unmatched junction bases numbered 7, after V lost 0 bases and J lost 2 bases. The CDR3 sequence: CASSVATRTSGGPGANVLTF. CDR3 sequence (DNA): TGTGCCAGCAGCGTAGCTACCAGGACTAGCGGGGGGCCTGGGGCCAACGTCCTGACTTTC.

The chain carries TRBV7-8 and TRBJ1-2; TRBD1 matches at 8 bases. The CDR3 totals 13 residues. From germline, CDR1 is SGHVS and CDR2 FQNEAQ. Trimming removed 4 bases from V and 8 bases from J; junction bases left unmatched: 6. In DNA, the CDR3 is TGTGCCAGCAGCTCCACCACAGGGGGGGGCTACACCTTC. Amino acids: CASSSTTGGGYTF.

This chain joins TRBV7-6 and TRBJ1-6; TRBD1 agrees at 8 bases. Unmatched junction bases numbered 0, after V lost 1 base and J lost 4 bases. CDR1 and CDR2 from the germline V gene are SGHVS and FNYEAQ. CDR3 length: 15 residues. DNA for the CDR3: TGTGCCAGCAGCTTAGGACAGGGGTATAATTCACCCCTCCACTTT. Its protein product is CASSLGQGYNSPLHF.

The CDR3 DNA reads TGTGCCAGCAGGTCTAGCGGGGTCCTGAATGAGCAGTTCTTC. Translated: CASRSSGVLNEQFF. The chain carries TRBV27 and TRBJ2-1, with 9 bases that match TRBD2. The V segment lost 6 bases and the J segment 7 bases; nucleotides outside the gene matches: 7. The CDR3 has 14 residues. The V gene's germline CDR1 is MNHEY and CDR2 SMNVEV (reference sequence).

This clone was counted between two and nine times. The chain has TRBV20-1 and TRBJ1-3; D might be TRBD1 (6 bases). Germline V gene sequence: CDR1 DFQATT, CDR2 SNEGSKA (reference sequence). The CDR3 spans 15 residues. V lost 6 bases and J 2 bases, leaving 17 bases between the germline ends. The CDR3 region has the DNA TGCAGTGCGAGTACGGAGACAGGCGCTGGAAACACCATATATTTT. It codes for CSASTETGAGNTIYF.

This rearrangement joins TRBV5-6 to TRBJ1-5; tentative D call: TRBD1 (6 bases). Germline CDR1 and CDR2: SGHDT and YYEEEE. The ends were cut back, 0 bases at V and 15 bases at J, with 13 bases in the middle. The CDR3 sequence is 12 residues long. Here the CDR3 DNA reads TGTGCCAGCAGCTTGGGTCAGGGACACTCGCATTTT. This encodes CASSLGQGHSHF.

The CDR3 is CASGLRGEDEQFF. As DNA, the CDR3 is TGTGCTAGTGGTTTGAGGGGTGAGGATGAGCAGTTCTTC. V is TRBV12-5 and J is TRBJ2-1; the D gene is possibly TRBD1 (5 bases). The CDR3 sequence is 13 residues long. Trimming shortened V by 2 bases and J by 8 bases, and 10 bases separated the two germline ends. Germline-derived CDR1 and CDR2 are LGHNT and FRNRAP.

The rearrangement links TRBV5-1 to TRBJ1-4, with 8 bases matching TRBD1. The CDR3 spans 14 residues. The trim removed 3 bases at V and 3 bases at J, leaving 1 base unmatched. CDR1 and CDR2 (germline): SGHRS, YFSETQ. The CDR3 loop reads CASSSRGPNEKLFF. For the CDR3, the DNA is TGCGCCAGCAGCTCCAGGGGGCCTAATGAAAAACTGTTTTTT.

The chain combines TRBV7-9 with TRBJ1-1; D may be TRBD1 (6 bases). Deletions cut 1 base from V and 0 bases from J, with 9 bases between. This CDR3 comprises 15 residues. The germline CDR1 and CDR2 sequences are SEHNR and FQNEAQ (reference sequence). This CDR3 is CASSLGDILNTEAFF. The CDR3 DNA reads TGTGCCAGCAGCTTAGGGGACATCTTGAACACTGAAGCTTTCTTT.

J is TRBJ2-7 and V is TRBV7-8; D is possibly TRBD2 (5 bases). CDR3 length equals 11 residues. Germline V gene data show CDR1 as SGHVS and CDR2 as FQNEAQ. Trimming removed 5 bases at V and 6 bases at J, with 8 bases between. The CDR3 loop is CASSPAGEQYF. The CDR3 DNA is TGTGCCAGCAGCCCGGCGGGCGAGCAGTACTTC.

V gene TRBV4-1 combines with J gene TRBJ1-5; D gene ambiguous. V lost 2 bases and J 4 bases, leaving 9 bases between the germline ends. Germline loops: CDR1 MGHRA, CDR2 YSYEKL. The CDR3 is 14 amino acids. The CDR3 loop is CASSQTRENQPQHF. The CDR3 coding sequence is TGCGCCAGCAGCCAAACGAGGGAAAATCAGCCCCAGCATTTT.